These 27 T cell receptor beta chains originate from one sample sequenced in a study of resident and recirculating memory T cells in vitiligo. TCRdb's table, derived via immunoSEQ multiplex PCR, lists solely in-frame clones and lacks some. This sample yields around 70,000 clones, of which more than 85% are seen a single time; around 4.6% belongs to the top ten. The sequenced material came from blood. The receptors come from a male donor with vitiligo.

The chain uses TRBV6-1 and TRBJ2-7, with 7 bases lining up with TRBD2. Germline V gene lookup returns CDR1 MNHNS and CDR2 SASEGT. The CDR3 spans 13 residues. V shed 4 bases, J shed 1 base, and the junction held 1 base outside the gene matches. CDR3 loop: CASSGEGSYEQYF. The DNA of the CDR3 is TGTGCCAGCAGTGGGGAGGGATCCTACGAGCAGTACTTC.

This rearrangement joins TRBV12-5 to TRBJ1-2, with TRBD1 as a possible D gene (5 bases). CDR3 length: 17 amino acids. The germline V gene has CDR1 LGHNT and CDR2 FRNRAP. Trimming removed 0 bases at V and 8 bases at J, with 22 bases between. CDR3 DNA: TGTGCTAGTGGTTTGGTCCCGGGGGGTCGGGATTCGTTCGGCTACACCTTC. As protein: CASGLVPGGRDSFGYTF.

This clone has a single count. J is TRBJ1-1 and V is TRBV9; D perhaps matches TRBD1 (6 bases). Germline CDR1 and CDR2: SGDLS and YYNGEE. The CDR3 is 16 residues long. Trimming left V 3 bases short and J 0 bases short, with 15 bases between. Here the CDR3 reads CASSAQDSGMNTEAFF. CDR3 sequence (DNA): TGTGCCAGCAGCGCCCAGGACAGCGGAATGAACACTGAAGCTTTCTTT.

The CDR3 coding sequence is TGTGCCAGCAAGGAGGGGTACACCGGGGAGCTGTTTTTT. Translating it yields CASKEGYTGELFF. The chain combines TRBV2 with TRBJ2-2, with D possibly being TRBD2 (6 bases). The V gene lost 7 bases and the J gene lost 3 bases, with 9 bases spanning the gap. Per the germline V gene, CDR1 is SNHLY and CDR2 is FYNNEI. The CDR3 contains 13 residues.

This clone was observed once. The chain has TRBV5-1 and TRBJ1-1, with TRBD1 identical over 12 bases. Trimming removed 0 bases from V and 1 base from J; junction bases left unmatched: 4. Germline loops: CDR1 SGHRS, CDR2 YFSETQ. CDR3 length equals 17 residues. In DNA, the CDR3 is TGCGCCAGCAGCTTGGGGGGGACAGGGGGCGCGAACACTGAAGCTTTCTTT. Amino acid sequence: CASSLGGTGGANTEAFF.

This chain joins TRBV7-9 and TRBJ1-1; D may be TRBD1 (5 bases). Germline loops: CDR1 SEHNR, CDR2 FQNEAQ (reference sequence). The CDR3 extends over 15 amino acids. Between the trimmed V and J ends, which lost 5 bases and 3 bases, there was a span of 16 bases. Here the CDR3 DNA reads TGTGCCAGCAGCCAATCCCCAGGGAAGGACACTGAAGCTTTCTTT. Translated, it gives CASSQSPGKDTEAFF.

This chain connects TRBV11-2 to TRBJ1-1, with 7 bases matching TRBD1. The CDR3 runs to 14 residues. Germline CDR1 is SGHAT and CDR2 is FQNNGV. V lost 1 base, J lost 1 base, and 0 bases stayed unmatched. The CDR3 DNA follows: TGTGCCAGCAGCTTAGGACAGGGGAACACTGAAGCTTTCTTT. It yields the protein CASSLGQGNTEAFF.

V is TRBV7-9 and J is TRBJ1-4; 8 positions match TRBD1. Germline V gene sequence: CDR1 SEHNR, CDR2 FQNEAQ (reference sequence). This CDR3 has 15 amino acids. The V segment lost 6 bases and the J segment 1 base; nucleotides outside the gene matches: 4. CDR3 bases: TGTGCCAGCAGTCAGGGGGCCGGAACTAATGAAAAACTGTTTTTT. This sequence encodes CASSQGAGTNEKLFF.

This chain connects TRBV4-3 to TRBJ2-3; 10 nucleotides agree with TRBD1. The CDR3 has 17 amino acids. Germline CDR1 is LGHNA and CDR2 is YSLEER. After removal of 3 bases from V and 4 bases from J, the junction contained 10 bases not matched to a gene. The CDR3 sequence: CASSHGDRGDFSDTQYF. For the CDR3, the DNA is TGCGCCAGCAGCCATGGGGACAGGGGTGACTTTTCAGATACGCAGTATTTT.

This sequence joins TRBV28 and TRBJ1-2, with D maybe TRBD1 (6 bases). CDR3 length equals 16 residues. Germline CDR1 and CDR2: MDHEN and SYDVKM. Trimming removed 6 bases at V and 1 base at J, with 18 bases between. The CDR3 here is CASRVEGQTLNYGYTF. The CDR3 nucleotides are TGTGCCAGCAGGGTAGAAGGACAGACGCTTAACTATGGCTACACCTTC.

The gene calls are TRBV28 and TRBJ1-5, with 8 bases lining up with TRBD1. Germline V gene lookup returns CDR1 MDHEN and CDR2 SYDVKM. V was pared by 8 bases and J by 2 bases, with 5 bases of the junction left unmatched. This CDR3 has 14 amino acids. This chain's CDR3 is CASVETGGNQPQHF. In DNA form, the CDR3 reads TGTGCCAGCGTAGAGACAGGGGGCAATCAGCCCCAGCATTTT.

This chain uses TRBV21-1 with TRBJ1-6; the table's D call of TRBD1 was not tested on the DNA. TRBV21-1 is flagged as a pseudogene. The CDR3 sequence is 16 residues long. The CDR3 nucleotides read TGTGCCTTCAGGGGACCAAGCACTAGGAATAATTCACCCCTCCACTTT. Protein sequence: CAFRGPSTRNNSPLHF.

This clone was observed many times. The rearrangement uses TRBV2 and TRBJ1-5; D is unclear. V lost 7 bases, J lost 4 bases, and 8 bases lay in between. The CDR3 totals 12 residues. Germline CDR1 SNHLY, CDR2 FYNNEI. The CDR3 DNA reads TGTGCCAGCAAATTGACTAATCAGCCCCAGCATTTT. Translation: CASKLTNQPQHF.

The rearrangement links TRBV5-1 to TRBJ1-4, with D perhaps TRBD1 (5 bases). The CDR3 is made up of 13 amino acids. The V gene lost 4 bases and the J gene lost 8 bases, with 12 bases spanning the gap. Germline-derived CDR1 and CDR2 are SGHRS and YFSETQ. Here the CDR3 DNA reads TGCGCCAGCAGCGCAGGGATGGGGGAAAAACTGTTTTTT. It translates to CASSAGMGEKLFF.

This chain connects TRBV9 to TRBJ2-7; 8 bases agree with TRBD1. V gave up 4 bases and J gave up 6 bases; unmatched junction bases: 18. This CDR3 has 17 amino acids. Per germline, CDR1 SGDLS and CDR2 YYNGEE. DNA of the CDR3: TGTGCCAGCAGCCCGGCCAGGGGGACAGGCACGTCCGCCGAGCAGTACTTC. Residues: CASSPARGTGTSAEQYF. The variable domain in full, completed from reference TRBV9 and TRBJ2-7, reads DSGVTQTPKHLITATGQRVTLRCSPRSGDLSVYWYQQSLDQGLQFLIQYYNGEERAKGNILERFSAQQFPDLHSELNLSSLELGDSALYFCASSPARGTGTSAEQYFGPGTRLTVT.

The chain carries TRBV9 and TRBJ1-6; the D gene is possibly TRBD1 (5 bases). With 4 bases removed from V and 5 bases from J, the gap between germline ends came to 13 bases. The germline V gene encodes CDR1 SGDLS and CDR2 YYNGEE. CDR3 length equals 15 residues. The CDR3 bases are TGTGCCAGCAGCCCGAGCGGGGCAAATAATTCACCCCTCCACTTT. Translated: CASSPSGANNSPLHF.

This clone appeared once. The rearrangement uses TRBV7-2 and TRBJ2-5, with 11 nucleotides matching TRBD2. The CDR3 is made up of 15 amino acids. Germline CDR1 is SGHTA and CDR2 is FQGNSA. With V trimmed by 5 bases and J by 5 bases, 7 bases remained unmatched. The CDR3 loop is CASSHSGGAGETQYF. DNA of the CDR3: TGTGCCAGCAGCCATAGCGGGGGGGCCGGGGAGACCCAGTACTTC.

With respect to this clone: One end of the junction fails to match germline, which may point to a read error. The same CDR3 arises from other DNA sequences in this sample as well. The chain carries TRBV6-5 and TRBJ2-2; tentative D call: TRBD2 (5 bases). The CDR3 is made up of 15 amino acids. Germline assignment: CDR1 MNHEY and CDR2 SVGAGI. CDR3 DNA sequence: TGTGCCAGCAGTTACTCGAATACAGTGACCGGGGAGTTGTTTTTT. Translating gives CASSYSNTVTGELFF.

The chain couples TRBV6-5 to TRBJ1-2, with 8 bases lining up with TRBD1. Germline-derived CDR1 and CDR2 are MNHEY and SVGAGI. Germline trimming cut 0 bases from V and 8 bases from J; bases unmatched to any gene: 8. The CDR3 has 15 residues. CDR3 coding DNA: TGTGCCAGCAGTTACTCGTTGTGGCAGGGGGCAGGCTACACCTTC. It specifies CASSYSLWQGAGYTF.

The chain joins TRBV19 to TRBJ1-5; D ambiguous. The V gene's germline CDR1 is LNHDA and CDR2 SQIVND (reference sequence). Trimming took 1 base from V and 0 from J, leaving 10 bases between them. The CDR3 loop spans 16 amino acids. As DNA, the CDR3 is TGTGCCAGTAGTATAGCACGGGGATATAGCAATCAGCCCCAGCATTTT. It specifies CASSIARGYSNQPQHF.

The chain joins TRBV30 to TRBJ2-7; D possibly corresponds to TRBD2 (5 bases). The CDR3 sequence is 13 residues long. Germline values: CDR1 GTSNPN, CDR2 SVGIG (reference sequence). V was clipped by 4 bases and J by 1 base, with 11 bases between them. CDR3: CAWTFGNSYEQYF. In DNA, the CDR3 is TGTGCCTGGACCTTCGGGAATTCCTACGAGCAGTACTTC.

This chain uses TRBV5-4 with TRBJ2-3, with TRBD2 as a possible D gene (6 bases). CDR1 SGHNT and CDR2 YYREEE come from the germline V gene (reference sequence). Trimming shortened V by 0 bases and J by 11 bases, and 10 bases separated the two germline ends. This CDR3 comprises 12 residues. CDR3 loop: CASSLGREGQYF. The CDR3 DNA sequence: TGTGCCAGCAGCTTGGGGCGGGAAGGGCAGTATTTT.

The chain is built from TRBV19 and TRBJ1-2, with D uncertain. The CDR3 has 16 residues. Trimming shortened V by 6 bases and J by 4 bases, and 21 bases separated the two germline ends. From germline, CDR1 is LNHDA and CDR2 SQIVND (reference sequence). The CDR3 here is CASSPASSRGFYGYTF. DNA of the CDR3: TGTGCCAGTAGCCCGGCCTCCTCACGAGGGTTCTATGGCTACACCTTC.

The J gene is TRBJ1-1, the V gene TRBV5-1; D gene unclear. This CDR3 has 13 residues. V dropped 2 bases and J dropped 1 base, with 6 bases sitting between them. Germline CDR1 and CDR2: SGHRS and YFSETQ. Here the CDR3 DNA reads TGCGCCAGCAGCTTACGGGAGAACACTGAAGCTTTCTTT. Its protein product is CASSLRENTEAFF.

This clone was seen only once. The chain is built from TRBV7-2 and TRBJ1-4; 10 positions agree with TRBD1. CDR1 is SGHTA and CDR2 is FQGNSA in the germline V gene. The CDR3 has 15 amino acids. V was pared by 5 bases and J by 5 bases, with 5 bases of the junction left unmatched. The DNA of the CDR3 is TGTGCCAGCAGCCCGAGGACAGGGGGGAATGAAAAACTGTTTTTT. It yields the protein CASSPRTGGNEKLFF.

The chain combines TRBV27 with TRBJ2-3; tentative D call: TRBD1 (5 bases). V was cut by 5 bases and J by 0 bases, with 18 bases left in between. Germline values: CDR1 MNHEY, CDR2 SMNVEV (reference sequence). This CDR3 region has 17 residues. The CDR3 loop is CASSTYSTVTSTDTQYF. The CDR3 nucleotides are TGTGCCAGCAGTACCTACTCGACAGTTACTAGCACAGATACGCAGTATTTT.

The chain couples TRBV25-1 to TRBJ1-1, with TRBD1 matching over 8 bases. The ends lost 4 bases at V and 3 bases at J; junction bases unmatched: 7. The CDR3 is 15 residues long. The germline V gene has CDR1 MGHDK and CDR2 SYGVNS. The CDR3 DNA sequence: TGTGCCAGCAGTGTCCCCAGGGGGCTCCACACTGAAGCTTTCTTT. Amino acid sequence: CASSVPRGLHTEAFF.